These 31 T cell receptor beta chains came from one sample sequenced in a study of T cell responses to AZD1222 COVID-19 vaccine. Only in-frame clones appear in the TCRdb table, and some are missing; sequencing was by immunoSEQ multiplex PCR. This table holds around 120,000 clones, 88% found once. The sequencing here drew on peripheral blood, taken 28 days after the second AZD1222 dose. These receptors were collected from an adult who received the AZD1222 COVID-19 vaccine.

The gene calls are TRBV30 and TRBJ2-2; 9 positions match TRBD1. Germline V CDR1 and CDR2: GTSNPN, SVGIG (reference sequence). Trimming removed 4 bases from V and 3 bases from J; junction bases left unmatched: 21. The CDR3 consists of 20 residues. This chain's CDR3 is CAWTGVADRGLNRDTGELFF. Written as DNA, the CDR3 is TGTGCCTGGACCGGTGTGGCGGACAGGGGCCTTAATCGGGACACCGGGGAGCTGTTTTTT.

The chain couples TRBV5-1 to TRBJ2-3; D is perhaps TRBD1 (6 bases). CDR1 is SGHRS and CDR2 is YFSETQ in the germline V gene. The CDR3 spans 18 residues. The ends were cut back, 3 bases at V and 0 bases at J, with 20 bases in the middle. The CDR3 nucleotides read TGCGCCAGCAGCTCCCCCGGGACACGCGGTTGGAGCACAGATACGCAGTATTTT. It codes for CASSSPGTRGWSTDTQYF. The variable domain in full, with the rest retrieved from reference TRBV5-1 and TRBJ2-3, is KAGVTQTPRYLIKTRGQQVTLSCSPISGHRSVSWYQQTPGQGLQFLFEYFSETQRNKGNFPGRFSGRQFSNSRSEMNVSTLELGDSALYLCASSSPGTRGWSTDTQYFGPGTRLTVL.

The chain employs TRBV4-3 and TRBJ2-5; 12 positions match TRBD2. CDR3 length: 15 amino acids. The V segment lost 0 bases and the J segment 5 bases; nucleotides outside the gene matches: 1. From germline, CDR1 is LGHNA and CDR2 YSLEER. CDR3 amino acids: CASSQELAGGETQYF. In nucleotides, the CDR3 is TGCGCCAGCAGCCAAGAACTAGCGGGAGGTGAGACCCAGTACTTC.

The chain uses TRBV9 and TRBJ2-3; TRBD2 matches at 7 bases. Per germline, CDR1 SGDLS and CDR2 YYNGEE. Trimming cost V 0 bases and J 3 bases; bases outside gene matches: 4. The CDR3 covers 15 residues. The CDR3 reads CASSVGTSSTDTQYF. The CDR3 DNA reads TGTGCCAGCAGCGTAGGGACTAGTAGTACAGATACGCAGTATTTT.

The rearrangement joins TRBV19 to TRBJ2-7, with a tentative D call TRBD2 (7 bases). Trimming took off 3 bases at V and 0 bases at J, with 12 bases between the two ends. The length of the CDR3 is 15 residues. The V gene's germline CDR1 is LNHDA and CDR2 SQIVND (reference sequence). CDR3 amino acids: CASSIGGGDSYEQYF. CDR3 nucleotides: TGTGCCAGTAGTATCGGAGGGGGGGACTCCTACGAGCAGTACTTC.

The DNA for the CDR3 is TGTGCCATCAGTGAGTCCCCGCCTCGGGGCCCCACAGATACGCAGTATTTT. Amino acid sequence: CAISESPPRGPTDTQYF. The rearrangement uses TRBV10-3 and TRBJ2-3; possibly TRBD1 or TRBD2 for D (5 bases each). Germline V lookup: CDR1 ENHRY, CDR2 SYGVKD. This CDR3 region has 17 residues. V was pared by 0 bases and J by 2 bases, with 15 bases between.

The rearrangement links TRBV7-2 to TRBJ1-4; D is ambiguous. The CDR3 runs to 15 residues. Trimming removed 1 base from V and 8 bases from J, with 14 bases in between. Germline values: CDR1 SGHTA, CDR2 FQGNSA. The CDR3 DNA follows: TGTGCCAGCAGCTTAGGCCCACCGTTGAACGAAAAACTGTTTTTT. Its protein product is CASSLGPPLNEKLFF.

The V call is TRBV4-1, the J call TRBJ1-2, with a weak D call TRBD1 (6 bases). The V end was cut by 0 bases, the J end by 8 bases, with 10 bases between. The CDR3 contains 13 residues. CDR1 is MGHRA, CDR2 YSYEKL, per germline. CDR3 in amino acids: CASSQDKDRGYTF. The CDR3, as DNA: TGCGCCAGCAGCCAAGACAAGGACAGAGGCTACACCTTC.

This clone showed up just once. The chain couples TRBV9 to TRBJ2-3; TRBD2 matches 12 bases. The CDR3 loop spans 17 amino acids. The trim removed 4 bases at V and 4 bases at J, leaving 10 bases unmatched. Germline-derived CDR1 and CDR2 are SGDLS and YYNGEE. CDR3 sequence (DNA): TGTGCCAGCAGCACCCGGTCTAGCGGGGGGGCCCCAGATACGCAGTATTTT. Translating gives CASSTRSSGGAPDTQYF.

This clone was detected only a few times. The J gene is TRBJ2-1, the V gene TRBV7-9, with TRBD2 identical over 12 bases. The CDR3 totals 15 residues. Germline V gene lookup returns CDR1 SEHNR and CDR2 FQNEAQ (reference sequence). The ends lost 4 bases at V and 7 bases at J; junction bases unmatched: 5. CDR3 amino acids: CASSSTSGRANEQFF. The CDR3 bases are TGTGCCAGCAGCTCGACTAGCGGGAGAGCTAATGAGCAGTTCTTC.

The CDR3 nucleotides read TGTGCCAGCAGCGTAGGGACAGGGTGGGGATCCCTTGGGGCCAACGTCCTGACTTTC. This encodes CASSVGTGWGSLGANVLTF. The gene calls are TRBV9 and TRBJ2-6; 8 bases match TRBD1. V trimming: 0 bases; J trimming: 3 bases; junction bases outside the gene matches: 11. Germline loops: CDR1 SGDLS, CDR2 YYNGEE. The CDR3 is made up of 19 amino acids.

This clone was counted a single time. This sequence joins TRBV4-3 and TRBJ1-2; D remains ambiguous. The V gene's germline CDR1 is LGHNA and CDR2 YSLEER. The CDR3 loop spans 14 amino acids. The germline V and J ends were trimmed by 1 base and 6 bases, with 12 bases remaining between them. In DNA form, the CDR3 reads TGCGCCAGCAGCCAAGTTGAGTGTCGGAATGGCTACACCTTC. This codes for CASSQVECRNGYTF.

This chain connects TRBV19 to TRBJ1-6; TRBD1 might be the D (6 bases). Trimming removed 4 bases at V and 9 bases at J, with 13 bases between. Germline V CDR1 and CDR2: LNHDA, SQIVND (reference sequence). The CDR3 is 14 residues long. For the CDR3, the DNA is TGTGCCAGTAGTAATCACAGGGATACTTCACCCCTCCACTTT. Translating gives CASSNHRDTSPLHF.

V is TRBV7-9 and J is TRBJ2-5; a possible D gene is TRBD1 (5 bases). CDR1 is SEHNR, CDR2 FQNEAQ, per germline (reference sequence). The CDR3 runs to 14 residues. Trimming took 4 bases from V and 3 from J, leaving 12 bases between them. The CDR3 sequence: CASSSPGREETQYF. CDR3 nucleotides: TGTGCCAGCAGCTCCCCCGGCAGGGAAGAGACCCAGTACTTC.

The V gene is TRBV11-2, the J gene TRBJ1-1, with 7 bases lining up with TRBD1. V was clipped by 0 bases and J by 13 bases; unmatched bases: 8. This CDR3 is 13 amino acids long. Germline CDR1 reads SGHAT; CDR2 reads FQNNGV. CDR3 sequence (DNA): TGTGCCAGCAGCTTAGACCGGGGACAGTTCGTTTTCTTT. Protein sequence: CASSLDRGQFVFF.

V gene TRBV23-1 combines with J gene TRBJ2-5; D unclear. TRBV23-1 falls under the ORF class, with uncertain function. The CDR3 covers 15 residues. V dropped 4 bases and J dropped 5 bases, with 17 bases sitting between them. The CDR3, as DNA: TGCGCCAGCAGTCCCCGGGTCCCAAGCCCGGAGACCCAGTACTTC. It specifies CASSPRVPSPETQYF.

This clone was seen a single time. The junction does not match germline at one end; this may be a read error. This sequence joins TRBV9 and TRBJ2-2; maybe TRBD2 (5 bases). The CDR3 is 14 amino acids. Germline CDR1 SGDLS, CDR2 YYNGEE. Here the CDR3 reads CASSVATNTGKLFF. Written as DNA, the CDR3 is TGTGCCAGCAGCGTAGCTACGAACACCGGGAAGCTGTTTTTT.

The chain has TRBV27 and TRBJ2-7, with TRBD1 identical over 8 bases. V was pared by 8 bases and J by 10 bases, with 7 bases of the junction left unmatched. This CDR3 has 11 amino acids. Germline values: CDR1 MNHEY, CDR2 SMNVEV (reference sequence). This CDR3 reads CASRDQGAQYF. The CDR3 DNA sequence: TGTGCCAGCCGAGACCAGGGGGCTCAGTACTTC.

V gene TRBV6-2 or TRBV6-3 combines with J gene TRBJ1-1, with a tentative D call TRBD1 (5 bases). The CDR3 sequence is 15 residues long. Trimming cost V 5 bases and J 0 bases, with 13 bases left between them. The germline V gene encodes CDR1 MNHEY and CDR2 SVGEGT. The CDR3: CASSRPGTMNTEAFF. In nucleotides, the CDR3 is TGTGCCAGCAGTCGACCAGGGACTATGAACACTGAAGCTTTCTTT.

The chain carries TRBV7-2 and TRBJ1-1; D unclear. Trimming took off 2 bases at V and 0 bases at J, with 13 bases between the two ends. The V gene's germline CDR1 is SGHTA and CDR2 FQGNSA. The CDR3 consists of 16 residues. The CDR3 region is CASSLRDSGVNTEAFF. For the CDR3, the DNA is TGTGCCAGCAGCTTAAGGGATTCCGGTGTGAACACTGAAGCTTTCTTT.

The rearrangement uses TRBV29-1 and TRBJ2-5; D might be TRBD2 (7 bases). Trimming stripped 4 bases from V and 7 bases from J, with 22 bases between. This CDR3 is built from 15 residues. Germline V gene lookup returns CDR1 SQVTM and CDR2 ANQGSEA. CDR3 protein: CSVGGREPRRGTQYF. Written as DNA, the CDR3 is TGCAGCGTTGGGGGGCGGGAGCCCCGGCGGGGGACCCAGTACTTC.

The chain employs TRBV6-5 and TRBJ1-1; 9 nucleotides match TRBD1. J was trimmed by 3 bases and V by 10 bases; bases with no gene match: 6. The length of the CDR3 is 13 residues. The germline V gene has CDR1 MNHEY and CDR2 SVGAGI. The CDR3 loop reads CATRTGAYTEAFF. CDR3 bases: TGTGCCACGAGGACAGGGGCCTACACTGAAGCTTTCTTT.

This clone came up once. The V gene is TRBV7-3, the J gene TRBJ1-2; D unclear. Germline CDR1 SGHTA, CDR2 FQGTGA. The CDR3 is made up of 13 amino acids. Trimming left V 5 bases short and J 7 bases short, with 14 bases between. The CDR3 spells CASSPTGVVGYTF. The DNA for the CDR3 is TGTGCCAGCAGCCCCACTGGGGTTGTTGGCTACACCTTC. The full variable domain, rest sourced from reference TRBV7-3 and TRBJ1-2, is GAGVSQTPSNKVTEKGKYVELRCDPISGHTALYWYRQSLGQGPEFLIYFQGTGAADDSGLPNDRFFAVRPEGSVSTLKIQRTERGDSAVYLCASSPTGVVGYTFGSGTRLTVV.

The V call is TRBV5-4, the J call TRBJ2-5; 9 bases line up with TRBD2. V was pared by 2 bases and J by 3 bases, with 2 bases of the junction left unmatched. Germline assignment: CDR1 SGHNT and CDR2 YYREEE (reference sequence). The CDR3 is 14 residues long. CDR3 amino acids: CASSFASGEETQYF. The CDR3 DNA sequence: TGTGCCAGCAGCTTCGCTAGCGGGGAAGAGACCCAGTACTTC.

The rearrangement links TRBV29-1 to TRBJ1-6; maybe TRBD1 (6 bases). Trimming left V 6 bases short and J 9 bases short, with 15 bases between. The CDR3 runs to 13 residues. Germline V gene sequence: CDR1 SQVTM, CDR2 ANQGSEA. The chain's CDR3 is CSVRSGEGSPLHF. The CDR3 DNA is TGCAGCGTCCGTTCAGGGGAAGGTTCACCCCTCCACTTT.

The chain is built from TRBV5-6 and TRBJ1-1; no definite D call. V lost 6 bases and J 5 bases, leaving 17 bases between the germline ends. The CDR3 consists of 14 residues. From germline, CDR1 is SGHDT and CDR2 YYEEEE. The CDR3 nucleotides read TGTGCCAGCAAGTGGACGCTAACGGGGACTGAAGCTTTCTTT. Protein sequence: CASKWTLTGTEAFF.

The V and J genes are TRBV7-8 and TRBJ1-1; maybe TRBD1 (6 bases). Germline V gene sequence: CDR1 SGHVS, CDR2 FQNEAQ. This CDR3 contains 16 residues. The germline V and J ends were trimmed by 5 bases and 1 base, with 17 bases remaining between them. CDR3 DNA: TGTGCCAGCAGCATTCGGGCAGGGGCCCCGAACACTGAAGCTTTCTTT. It is translated as CASSIRAGAPNTEAFF.

The V gene is TRBV6-2 or TRBV6-3, the J gene TRBJ1-5, with a weak D call TRBD1 (5 bases). Germline-derived CDR1 and CDR2 are MNHEY and SVGEGT. Trimming shortened V by 5 bases and J by 5 bases, and 10 bases separated the two germline ends. CDR3 length: 13 residues. CDR3 in DNA: TGTGCCAGCAGTACAGGTGAAGATCAGCCCCAGCATTTT. The encoded protein is CASSTGEDQPQHF.

The chain is built from TRBV5-4 and TRBJ2-5; TRBD2 aligns across 9 bases. Germline CDR1 SGHNT, CDR2 YYREEE (reference sequence). This CDR3 spans 15 amino acids. Trimming took 6 bases from V and 2 from J; bases not matched to a gene: 8. The CDR3 here is CASIGREGRQETQYF. In DNA form, the CDR3 reads TGTGCCAGCATCGGGCGGGAGGGCCGGCAAGAGACCCAGTACTTC.

CDR3 DNA: TGTGCCAGCAGTCGGAGACAGGGGAAAAAACTGTTTTTT. The encoded protein is CASSRRQGKKLFF. The rearrangement uses TRBV12-3 or TRBV12-4 and TRBJ1-4, with TRBD1 matching 8 bases. The CDR3 is 13 amino acids. The V and J ends lost 5 bases and 9 bases, in that order; junction bases with no gene match: 5.

A few counts support this clone. The chain has TRBV4-2 and TRBJ2-2; 12 bases are a match to TRBD2. The CDR3 consists of 16 residues. Germline trimming cut 7 bases from V and 6 bases from J; bases unmatched to any gene: 9. From germline, CDR1 is LGHNA and CDR2 YNFKEQ. CDR3 region: CASTTTSGGYAGELFF. The CDR3 DNA sequence: TGTGCCAGCACCACCACTAGCGGGGGGTACGCCGGGGAGCTGTTTTTT.